The sequence of this T cell receptor beta chain was determined in a study of blood T cell repertoires in COVID-19. On the study more broadly: From the United States, Italy and Spain came samples of acute and convalescent COVID-19.

Original processing notes: Amplification of reference gene primers provided the estimated nucleated cell counts. The method was immunoSEQ multiplex PCR; TCRdb's version includes in-frame clones alone and lacks a portion of them. Clone size and the V and J calls come from that table; the DNA yielded D and trimming. The table records over 350,000 clones, more than 75% of them present only once. Germline lookup yields CDR1 SGHDT and CDR2 YYEEEE. Germline trimming cut 0 bases from V and 7 bases from J; bases unmatched to any gene: 5. The CDR3 has 15 amino acids. Across under 25 US areas, participants ranged in age from about 18 to 100 years.

Sequenced sample: PBMCs or T cells enriched from blood (not recorded which). The V gene is TRBV5-6, the J gene TRBJ2-1; 9 bases are a match to TRBD2. The clonotype originates from a woman aged 18-29 years who had recovered from COVID-19. CDR3 sequence reads: CASSLAGLAGNEQFF. DNA of the CDR3: TGTGCCAGCAGCTTGGCAGGCCTAGCGGGAAATGAGCAGTTCTTC.